This TCR beta chain is from a study of T cell changes during pregnancy in multiple sclerosis. In this sample, this clone turned up once. Unmatched junction bases numbered 9, after V lost 5 bases and J lost 1 base. The CDR3 is 17 residues long. Germline V gene sequence: CDR1 SGHTA, CDR2 FQGNSA. Assay used: immunoSEQ multiplex PCR; TCRdb lists only in-frame clones, some missing. The data show around 42,000 clones, about 91% seen once. The genes are TRBV7-2 and TRBJ2-7; TRBD2 agrees at 12 bases. The TCR comes from a female donor in good health, enrolled as a control in a pregnancy study. Sequencing used CD4+ T cells from peripheral blood mononuclear cells, obtained after pregnancy. CDR3 protein: CASSHRLAGGGSYEQYF. The CDR3 DNA reads as TGTGCCAGCAGCCATCGTCTAGCGGGAGGGGGATCCTACGAGCAGTACTTC. The full variable domain, completed using reference TRBV7-2 and TRBJ2-7, is GAGVSQSPSNKVTEKGKDVELRCDPISGHTALYWYRQSLGQGLEFLIYFQGNSAPDKSGLPSDRFSAERTGGSVSTLTIQRTQQEDSAVYLCASSHRLAGGGSYEQYFGPGTRLTVT.